This T cell receptor beta chain was identified during a study of blood T cells in healthy people across ages. The CDR3 runs to 16 residues. Per germline, CDR1 LGHNT and CDR2 FRNRAP. V was clipped by 3 bases and J by 1 base; unmatched bases: 2. This clonotype was counted a few times. The use of a sample-barcoded 5' primer and a J-beta primer mix characterized a second PCR of about 7 to 12 cycles. TCRdb fed the 5' RACE reads into MiXCR, producing one record per CDR3 protein. The profile shows 550,000 to 750,000 distinct CDR3 sequences, 20% to 25% of them singletons. The receptor was isolated from a man between 65 and 85 years old in good health. The chain is built from TRBV12-5 and TRBJ2-1, with TRBD2 matching 11 bases. The sequenced sample was blood. CDR3 loop: CASGLLAGASYNEQFF. DNA for the CDR3: TGTGCTAGTGGTTTACTAGCGGGGGCTTCCTACAATGAGCAGTTCTTC.